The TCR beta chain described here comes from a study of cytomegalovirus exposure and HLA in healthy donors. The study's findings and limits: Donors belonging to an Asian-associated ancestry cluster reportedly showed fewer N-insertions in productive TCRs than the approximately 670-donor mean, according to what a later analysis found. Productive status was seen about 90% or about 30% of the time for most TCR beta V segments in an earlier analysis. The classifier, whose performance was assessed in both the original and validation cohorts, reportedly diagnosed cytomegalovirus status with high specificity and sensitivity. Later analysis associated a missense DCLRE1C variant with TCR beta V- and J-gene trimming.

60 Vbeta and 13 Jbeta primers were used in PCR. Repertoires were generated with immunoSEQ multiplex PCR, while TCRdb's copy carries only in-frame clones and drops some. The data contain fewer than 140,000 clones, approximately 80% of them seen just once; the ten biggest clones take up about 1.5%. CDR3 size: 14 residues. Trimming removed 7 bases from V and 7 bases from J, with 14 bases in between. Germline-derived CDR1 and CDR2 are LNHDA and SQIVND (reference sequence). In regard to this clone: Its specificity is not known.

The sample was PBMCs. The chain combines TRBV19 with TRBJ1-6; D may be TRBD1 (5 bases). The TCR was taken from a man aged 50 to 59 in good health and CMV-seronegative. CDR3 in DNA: TGTGCCAGTAACGCCGGGACTGGGAATTCACCCCTCCACTTT. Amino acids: CASNAGTGNSPLHF.